A single sample gave rise to the 13 T cell receptor beta chains below, sequenced in a study of blood T cell repertoires in COVID-19. Using immunoSEQ multiplex PCR, the repertoire was profiled, and TCRdb retains in-frame clones only, with some absent. Of over 150,000 clones detected, around 80% appear once; the ten largest clones hold approximately 7%. The sample was peripheral blood. The receptors here all came from a human donor in a cohort sampled during active COVID-19.

The chain is built from TRBV4-1 and TRBJ2-5; 9 bases are shared with TRBD2. V dropped 1 base and J dropped 2; count of bases not matched to a gene: 5. CDR3 length equals 16 residues. The germline gives CDR1 MGHRA, CDR2 YSYEKL. CDR3 sequence: CASSQGFSGGQETQYF. The CDR3, as DNA: TGCGCCAGCAGCCAAGGTTTTAGCGGGGGTCAAGAGACCCAGTACTTC.

As concerns this clone: Distinct nucleotide sequences in the sample also encode this CDR3. The chain uses TRBV27 and TRBJ2-7; TRBD1 aligns across 9 bases. The germline V gene encodes CDR1 MNHEY and CDR2 SMNVEV (reference sequence). The CDR3 runs 13 residues. Germline trimming cut 5 bases from V and 4 bases from J; bases unmatched to any gene: 3. CDR3 residues: CASSLQGAYEQYF. The CDR3 nucleotides read TGTGCCAGCAGTCTACAGGGGGCTTACGAGCAGTACTTC.

CDR3 bases: TGTGCCAGCAGTTACCACCCCGGACAGGACTACGAGCAGTACTTC. Encoded protein: CASSYHPGQDYEQYF. The chain combines TRBV6-2 or TRBV6-3 with TRBJ2-7, with TRBD1 identical over 7 bases. From germline, CDR1 is MNHEY and CDR2 SVGEGT. V gave up 2 bases and J gave up 3 bases; unmatched junction bases: 7. The CDR3 is 15 amino acids.

The chain uses TRBV4-1 and TRBJ1-2; TRBD1 agrees at 12 bases. CDR1 and CDR2 (germline): MGHRA, YSYEKL. Trimming at V came to 5 bases and at J to 6 bases, leaving 7 bases not matched to a gene. CDR3 length equals 15 residues. In DNA, the CDR3 is TGCGCCAGCAGCGCCCCGGGACAGGGGGCGCATGGCTACACCTTC. As protein: CASSAPGQGAHGYTF.

Worth noting for this clone: Distinct nucleotide sequences in the sample also encode this CDR3. The chain combines TRBV9 with TRBJ1-2, with D hard to call. Trimming shortened V by 0 bases and J by 2 bases, and 5 bases separated the two germline ends. Looked up from germline, CDR1 is SGDLS and CDR2 is YYNGEE. The CDR3 runs to 13 residues. The CDR3: CASSVEQNYGYTF. The CDR3 bases are TGTGCCAGCAGCGTAGAACAAAACTATGGCTACACCTTC.

The chain is built from TRBV6-4 and TRBJ2-2; TRBD2 matches 8 bases. Germline assignment: CDR1 MRHNA and CDR2 SNTAGT. The CDR3 spans 14 residues. The V and J ends lost 2 bases and 4 bases, in that order; junction bases with no gene match: 0. The CDR3 spells CASSDGTSTGELFF. The CDR3 DNA reads as TGTGCCAGCAGTGACGGGACTAGCACCGGGGAGCTGTTTTTT.

This clone was seen once. The genes are TRBV9 and TRBJ2-2; D possibly corresponds to TRBD2 (5 bases). V dropped 0 bases and J dropped 7 bases, with 7 bases sitting between them. CDR3 length: 13 residues. The germline gives CDR1 SGDLS, CDR2 YYNGEE. CDR3 DNA sequence: TGTGCCAGCAGCGTAGATGGAGGCGGGGAGCTGTTTTTT. Protein sequence: CASSVDGGGELFF.

This chain joins TRBV19 and TRBJ2-6, with TRBD1 matching over 9 bases. The CDR3 runs 17 residues. The V segment lost 4 bases and the J segment 1 base; nucleotides outside the gene matches: 5. From germline, CDR1 is LNHDA and CDR2 SQIVND (reference sequence). The CDR3 is CASSTPDRGSGANVLTF. The CDR3 nucleotides are TGTGCCAGTAGTACCCCGGACAGGGGTTCTGGGGCCAACGTCCTGACTTTC.

The chain combines TRBV7-9 with TRBJ1-1; tentative D call: TRBD1 (6 bases). The length of the CDR3 is 14 residues. Germline loops: CDR1 SEHNR, CDR2 FQNEAQ (reference sequence). Trimming took 5 bases from V and 5 from J, leaving 15 bases between them. The CDR3 loop is CASSGWTERTEAFF. The CDR3 nucleotides are TGTGCCAGCAGCGGATGGACAGAGCGAACTGAAGCTTTCTTT.

J is TRBJ2-3 and V is TRBV5-1; 7 bases fit TRBD1. This CDR3 spans 15 amino acids. CDR1 SGHRS and CDR2 YFSETQ come from the germline V gene. The J segment lost 2 bases and the V segment lost 4 bases, leaving 7 bases of the junction unmatched. Here the CDR3 DNA reads TGCGCCAGCAGCGGGACGGGGACAGACACAGATACGCAGTATTTT. Translating it yields CASSGTGTDTDTQYF.

The rearrangement uses TRBV27 and TRBJ2-1, with 8 bases identical to TRBD2. J was trimmed by 2 bases and V by 6 bases; bases with no gene match: 3. The CDR3 extends over 14 amino acids. The germline gives CDR1 MNHEY, CDR2 SMNVEV (reference sequence). CDR3 nucleotides: TGTGCCAGCAGCCGGGGGGGGACCTACAATGAGCAGTTCTTC. It yields the protein CASSRGGTYNEQFF.

The V call is TRBV19, the J call TRBJ1-1; D is undetermined. The CDR3 consists of 15 residues. CDR1 LNHDA and CDR2 SQIVND come from the germline V gene (reference sequence). Trimming stripped 1 base from V and 2 bases from J, with 11 bases between. The CDR3 spells CASSIGKERNTEAFF. The DNA of the CDR3 is TGTGCCAGTAGTATAGGTAAGGAGAGAAACACTGAAGCTTTCTTT. Combining the CDR3 with reference TRBV19 and TRBJ1-1 gives the whole variable domain DGGITQSPKYLFRKEGQNVTLSCEQNLNHDAMYWYRQDPGQGLRLIYYSQIVNDFQKGDIAEGYSVSREKKESFPLTVTSAQKNPTAFYLCASSIGKERNTEAFFGQGTRLTVV.

V and J are TRBV28 and TRBJ1-5; TRBD1 agrees at 11 bases. Germline V gene data show CDR1 as MDHEN and CDR2 as SYDVKM. V lost 6 bases to trimming and J lost 0 bases; unmatched junction nucleotides: 7. This CDR3 has 17 residues. The CDR3 bases are TGTGCCAGCAGCGAGGACAGGGGGCCAGATAGCAATCAGCCCCAGCATTTT. Protein: CASSEDRGPDSNQPQHF.